The 8 T cell receptor beta chains in this list originate from one sample, sequenced in a study of CD8+ T cells in alopecia areata. Extraction of RNA preceded its reverse transcription into cDNA, which served as the sequencing template. Profiling relied on immunoSEQ multiplex PCR, and the TCRdb table lists in-frame clones only, not all of them. There are under 250,000 clones in the sample; more than 50% occur only once, and 4.5% to 6% lies in the top ten. The sequenced sample consisted of CD8+ T cells sorted from blood. All receptors come from a human donor in good health.

The chain carries TRBV29-1 and TRBJ2-1, with TRBD1 matching over 9 bases. CDR1 and CDR2 (germline): SQVTM, ANQGSEA. The trim removed 2 bases at V and 10 bases at J, leaving 6 bases unmatched. CDR3 size: 13 residues. The chain's CDR3 is CSVEWTGDREQFF. As DNA, the CDR3 is TGCAGCGTTGAATGGACAGGGGATCGGGAGCAGTTCTTC.

The genes are TRBV2 and TRBJ2-5; D is undetermined. The V and J ends lost 6 bases and 2 bases respectively, with 13 bases between them. The CDR3 is 14 residues long. Germline-derived CDR1 and CDR2 are SNHLY and FYNNEI. CDR3: CASRKGPEQETQYF. In DNA form, the CDR3 reads TGTGCCAGCAGAAAGGGCCCAGAACAAGAGACCCAGTACTTC.

The rearrangement links TRBV7-8 to TRBJ2-1; D may correspond to TRBD1 or TRBD2 (7 bases each). CDR1 is SGHVS and CDR2 is FQNEAQ in the germline V gene. This CDR3 is built from 14 residues. Deletions cut 1 base from V and 7 bases from J, with 11 bases between. The chain's CDR3 is CASSLDQGGNEQFF. CDR3 DNA: TGTGCCAGCAGCTTAGACCAGGGGGGGAATGAGCAGTTCTTC.

This clone was picked up a small number of times. This chain connects TRBV19 to TRBJ2-1; D remains unclear. Germline CDR1 is LNHDA and CDR2 is SQIVND (reference sequence). This CDR3 contains 12 residues. V lost 3 bases, J lost 4 bases, and 4 bases lay in between. In DNA, the CDR3 is TGTGCCAGTAGTATGGGGTACAATGAGCAGTTCTTC. This translates into CASSMGYNEQFF.

V and J are TRBV4-1 and TRBJ1-5, with no clear D. The CDR3 length is 15 residues. With 0 bases removed from V and 5 bases from J, the gap between germline ends came to 11 bases. Germline CDR1 reads MGHRA; CDR2 reads YSYEKL. The CDR3 sequence is CASSQEPSPYQPQHF. The CDR3 DNA follows: TGCGCCAGCAGCCAAGAGCCCAGTCCTTATCAGCCCCAGCATTTT.

This chain links TRBV6-1 with TRBJ2-4, with no clear D. V lost 6 bases to trimming and J lost 1 base, with 13 bases between them. The CDR3 has 15 amino acids. Germline CDR1 MNHNS, CDR2 SASEGT. Here the CDR3 DNA reads TGTGCCAGCAGCCCCCCGTGGGGTGCCAAAAACATTCAGTACTTC. Its translation is CASSPPWGAKNIQYF.

V is TRBV29-1 and J is TRBJ1-2; D is ambiguous. The germline V gene encodes CDR1 SQVTM and CDR2 ANQGSEA. This CDR3 region has 16 residues. V lost 1 base, J lost 4 bases, and 19 bases lay in between. CDR3 in DNA: TGCAGCGTTGAAGCTCTGAACGGTGATAAGGGCTATGGCTACACCTTC. It codes for CSVEALNGDKGYGYTF.

The chain recombines TRBV30 with TRBJ1-2, with D tentatively TRBD1 (5 bases). The V and J ends lost 0 bases and 5 bases respectively, with 13 bases between them. Germline values: CDR1 GTSNPN, CDR2 SVGIG (reference sequence). This CDR3 contains 14 residues. The DNA of the CDR3 is TGTGCCTGGAGTGTACCGGAGACAGATTATGGCTACACCTTC. This codes for CAWSVPETDYGYTF.